One sample yielded the 16 T cell receptor beta chains listed below, sequenced in a study of T-cell reconstitution after alpha-beta-depleted transplantation in children. It was with unique molecular identifiers that the TCRbeta library was prepared. TCRdb re-analysed the PCR reads in MiXCR, keeping a single row per CDR3 protein. The sample consists of around 300,000 distinct CDR3 sequences, 11% of them appearing once. Sequenced here: peripheral blood, sampled 180 days after TCRalphabeta/CD19-depleted stem cell transplant. These TCRs come from a male patient aged 2 to 10 who had a stem cell transplant for chronic granulomatous disease, so the T cells may come from the graft donor.

In its sample, this clonotype was seen many times. The rearrangement uses TRBV20-1 and TRBJ2-7, with 10 bases that match TRBD1. Trimming at V came to 2 bases and at J to 4 bases, leaving 8 bases not matched to a gene. The CDR3 runs to 15 residues. In germline, CDR1 is DFQATT, CDR2 SNEGSKA (reference sequence). This CDR3 is CSARWPGQGSYEQYF. As DNA, the CDR3 is TGCAGTGCTAGATGGCCGGGACAGGGGAGTTACGAGCAGTACTTC.

There are many counts of this clonotype. The V gene is TRBV27, the J gene TRBJ2-5, with 11 positions matching TRBD2. Germline V lookup: CDR1 MNHEY, CDR2 SMNVEV (reference sequence). The ends lost 3 bases at V and 5 bases at J; junction bases unmatched: 5. This CDR3 comprises 15 residues. The DNA for the CDR3 is TGTGCCAGCAGTTTTAGCGGGGGGGCCAGGGAGACCCAGTACTTC. It codes for CASSFSGGARETQYF.

At least ten counts were recorded for this clonotype. DNA for the CDR3: TGTGCCAGCAGCATCCTAGCGGGAAGCTGGTACGAGCAGTACTTC. This encodes CASSILAGSWYEQYF. The rearrangement uses TRBV11-2 and TRBJ2-7; TRBD2 aligns across 9 bases. V lost 5 bases to trimming and J lost 4 bases; unmatched junction nucleotides: 9. Germline CDR1 reads SGHAT; CDR2 reads FQNNGV. The CDR3 runs 15 residues.

At least ten counts were recorded for this clonotype. This rearrangement joins TRBV20-1 to TRBJ1-1; D might be TRBD1 (6 bases). V gave up 5 bases and J gave up 7 bases, with 11 bases separating them. Germline V CDR1 and CDR2: DFQATT, SNEGSKA (reference sequence). The CDR3 contains 11 residues. CDR3 protein: CSAERQVEAFF. CDR3 coding DNA: TGCAGTGCTGAGAGACAGGTTGAAGCTTTCTTT.

This clonotype was counted many times. This chain connects TRBV29-1 to TRBJ2-1; a weak D match, TRBD2 (5 bases). Trimming cost V 4 bases and J 6 bases, with 10 bases left between them. Germline CDR1 is SQVTM and CDR2 is ANQGSEA. The CDR3 spans 12 residues. CDR3 protein: CSVVKDSNEQFF. For the CDR3, the DNA is TGCAGCGTTGTTAAGGACTCCAATGAGCAGTTCTTC.

This clonotype came up many times. The chain links TRBV28 to TRBJ2-1, with D unclear. CDR3 length equals 12 residues. Germline CDR1 and CDR2: MDHEN and SYDVKM. V lost 6 bases and J 0 bases, leaving 3 bases between the germline ends. CDR3 sequence (DNA): TGTGCCAGCAGCGGCTCCTACAATGAGCAGTTCTTC. It codes for CASSGSYNEQFF.

This clonotype showed up many times. The rearrangement links TRBV20-1 to TRBJ2-1; D is possibly TRBD1 or TRBD2 (6 bases each). The CDR3 has 14 residues. CDR1 is DFQATT, CDR2 SNEGSKA, per germline (reference sequence). The V gene lost 4 bases and the J gene lost 1 base, with 11 bases spanning the gap. CDR3 sequence (DNA): TGCAGTGCTAAGGACAGCGGGTCCTACAATGAGCAGTTCTTC. Translating it yields CSAKDSGSYNEQFF.

This clonotype has at least ten counts. The chain recombines TRBV20-1 with TRBJ2-1; TRBD2 aligns across 10 bases. Trimming cost V 1 base and J 9 bases; bases outside gene matches: 3. The CDR3 length is 13 residues. Germline CDR1 DFQATT, CDR2 SNEGSKA (reference sequence). In nucleotides, the CDR3 is TGCAGTGCTAGAGTACTAGCGGGATTTGAGCAGTTCTTC. Translated, it gives CSARVLAGFEQFF.

This clonotype was detected ten times or more. The chain couples TRBV7-2 to TRBJ2-7, with 7 bases identical to TRBD1. Germline trimming cut 5 bases from V and 6 bases from J; bases unmatched to any gene: 7. Germline lookup yields CDR1 SGHTA and CDR2 FQGNSA. The CDR3 is 13 amino acids. The CDR3 protein is CASSARGRREQYF. The CDR3 nucleotides read TGTGCCAGCAGCGCAAGGGGGCGCCGCGAGCAGTACTTC.

This clonotype was detected many times. The chain joins TRBV29-1 to TRBJ2-7; the D is unclear. Trimming pared 4 bases from V and 2 bases from J, leaving 15 bases between. From germline, CDR1 is SQVTM and CDR2 ANQGSEA. The CDR3 consists of 14 residues. The chain's CDR3 is CSVGDIKGTYEQYF. CDR3 in DNA: TGCAGCGTTGGCGACATAAAGGGTACCTACGAGCAGTACTTC.

This clonotype was counted many times. This chain links TRBV24-1 with TRBJ2-1; 11 nucleotides match TRBD1. Trimming took 3 bases from V and 4 from J; bases not matched to a gene: 4. Germline assignment: CDR1 KGHDR and CDR2 SFDVKD. The CDR3 totals 16 residues. The CDR3 loop is CATSDPGTGGYNEQFF. For the CDR3, the DNA is TGTGCCACCAGTGATCCCGGGACAGGGGGTTACAATGAGCAGTTCTTC.

Turning to this clonotype: A read error is possible here, since a much larger clone lies one base away. CDR3 sequence: CAGSLGTLNTEAFF. CDR3 in DNA: TGCGCCGGCAGCCTCGGGACGTTGAACACTGAAGCTTTCTTT. The rearrangement uses TRBV4-3 and TRBJ1-1, with D maybe TRBD1 (5 bases). Germline lookup yields CDR1 LGHNA and CDR2 YSLEER. The CDR3 is 14 amino acids.

This clonotype was counted many times. The chain carries TRBV6-5 and TRBJ2-7; 10 bases map to TRBD2. The germline V gene encodes CDR1 MNHEY and CDR2 SVGAGI. The CDR3 consists of 15 residues. Trimming at V came to 6 bases and at J to 2 bases, leaving 7 bases not matched to a gene. The CDR3 loop reads CASSPAGGGTYEQYF. The CDR3 bases are TGTGCCAGCAGCCCAGCGGGAGGGGGGACCTACGAGCAGTACTTC.

This clonotype was observed many times. The chain uses TRBV6-1 and TRBJ1-5; maybe TRBD1 (6 bases). The CDR3 sequence is 16 residues long. Trimming shortened V by 2 bases and J by 2 bases, and 13 bases separated the two germline ends. Germline CDR1 reads MNHNS; CDR2 reads SASEGT. The CDR3 nucleotides are TGTGCCAGCAGTGAAACCCCAGCAGGGGGCAATCAGCCCCAGCATTTT. Its translation: CASSETPAGGNQPQHF.

The sample holds a few counts of this clonotype. The gene calls are TRBV15 and TRBJ2-2, with D maybe TRBD1 (5 bases). CDR3 length: 16 residues. Trimming pared 1 base from V and 1 base from J, leaving 10 bases between. CDR1 and CDR2 from the germline V gene are LNHNV and YYDKDF (reference sequence). CDR3 amino acids: CATSRVPTGNTGELFF. Written as DNA, the CDR3 is TGTGCCACCAGCAGAGTCCCCACAGGGAACACCGGGGAGCTGTTTTTT.

This clonotype has at least ten counts. The chain is built from TRBV10-3 and TRBJ2-3, with 7 bases identical to TRBD1. Per the germline V gene, CDR1 is ENHRY and CDR2 is SYGVKD. V dropped 3 bases and J dropped 3; count of bases not matched to a gene: 9. This CDR3 is built from 16 residues. CDR3 sequence (DNA): TGTGCCATCAGTGACCCGACAGGGTGGAAAACAGATACGCAGTATTTT. Its protein is CAISDPTGWKTDTQYF.